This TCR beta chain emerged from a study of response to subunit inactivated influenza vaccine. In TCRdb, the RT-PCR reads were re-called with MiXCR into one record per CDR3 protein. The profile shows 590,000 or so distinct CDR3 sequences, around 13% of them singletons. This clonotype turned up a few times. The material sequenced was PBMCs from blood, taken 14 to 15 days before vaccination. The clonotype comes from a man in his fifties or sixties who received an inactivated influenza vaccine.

In DNA, the CDR3 is TGTGCCAGCAGCCAAGGTTGGGTCGGCTACGAGCAGTACTTC. Protein product: CASSQGWVGYEQYF. The rearrangement joins TRBV14 to TRBJ2-7; D call uncertain. This CDR3 comprises 14 residues. The germline V gene encodes CDR1 SGHDN and CDR2 FVKESK. V lost 1 base and J lost 3, with 10 bases in between.